This T cell receptor beta chain was obtained from a study of T cell responses to AZD1222 COVID-19 vaccine. Of note for this clone: The antigen is not known.

The study, taken as a whole, reports: Mostly white British, mostly female donors; authors suggested clonal diversity may be underestimated. Dominant CD4 TCR responses targeted spike regions 160-218 and 743-854. It was only after the peak T cell response that any repertoires were sampled.

Measured with immunoSEQ multiplex PCR; TCRdb has only the in-frame clones, and not every one. The sample lists 85,000 to 90,000 clones; 70% to 90% were seen once. The sample in question was peripheral blood, obtained 28 days after the second AZD1222 dose. The sequence derives from an adult who received the AZD1222 COVID-19 vaccine.

This CDR3 reads CASSLIRETQYF. In nucleotides, the CDR3 is TGTGCCAGCAGTCTGATCCGGGAGACCCAGTACTTC. The rearrangement links TRBV2 to TRBJ2-5; D remains ambiguous. CDR3 size: 12 residues. Germline V lookup: CDR1 SNHLY, CDR2 FYNNEI. V was clipped by 5 bases and J by 5 bases, with 9 bases between them.